This record concerns one TCR beta chain sequence. Its matching antigen is unknown. This specimen comes from a study of cytotoxic CD8 clonotypes in ibrutinib-treated CLL. Findings of the study overall: The study found public clonotypes uncommon, contracting or stable on treatment. Researchers report that baseline clonality outpaced age-matched healthy donors and tracked circulating CD8+ T-cell counts. Rising at ibrutinib response, clonality subsequently fell back toward baseline at progression.

CDR3 length: 11 residues. Looked up from germline, CDR1 is SNHLY and CDR2 is FYNNEI. Trimming removed 8 bases from V and 4 bases from J, with 7 bases in between. The planned depth of sequencing spanned 1 in 200,000 to 1 in 1 million T cells. The table came from immunoSEQ multiplex PCR; TCRdb's copy has only in-frame clones and leaves some out. The repertoire consists of about 35,000 clones, with over 70% occurring once and the leading ten covering over 15%. The source is a human donor with chronic lymphocytic leukemia. The chain joins TRBV2 to TRBJ2-3; weak D call: TRBD2 (5 bases). The sample was PBMCs, taken at disease progression, from a patient treated with ibrutinib. CDR3 protein: CASGGADTQYF. In DNA, the CDR3 is TGTGCCAGCGGAGGAGCAGATACGCAGTATTTT.